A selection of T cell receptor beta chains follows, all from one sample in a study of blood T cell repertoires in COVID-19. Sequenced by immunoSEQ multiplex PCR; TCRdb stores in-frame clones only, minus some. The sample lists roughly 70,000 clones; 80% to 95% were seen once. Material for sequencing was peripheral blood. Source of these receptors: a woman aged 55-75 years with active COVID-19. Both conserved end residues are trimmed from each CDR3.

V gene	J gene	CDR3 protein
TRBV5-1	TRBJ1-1	ASSLAGQGGTEAF
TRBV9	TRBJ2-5	ASSVGQYTGETQY
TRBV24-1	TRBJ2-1	ATMKKRDRWHNEQF
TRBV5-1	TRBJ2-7	ASKDRGSYEQY
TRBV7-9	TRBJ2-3	ASSLSSGTDTQY
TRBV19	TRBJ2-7	ASSQGYEQY
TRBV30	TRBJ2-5	AWDSGRRRETQY
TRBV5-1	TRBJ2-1	ASSPQRSGRAHNEQF
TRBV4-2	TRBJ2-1	ASSPTLAGGPQF
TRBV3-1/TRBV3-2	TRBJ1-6	ASSRVTRANSPLH
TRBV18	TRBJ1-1	ASSQTGDTEAF
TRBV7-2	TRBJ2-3	ASSFSGWSTDTQY
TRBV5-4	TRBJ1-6	ASSTDRVYNSPLH
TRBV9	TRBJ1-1	ASSGPGTFLNTEAF
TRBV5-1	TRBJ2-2	ASSRTQGWTGELF
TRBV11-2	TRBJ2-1	ASSLALESEAVRNEQF
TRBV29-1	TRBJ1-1	SVGGGGHLEAF
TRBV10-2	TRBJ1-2	ASSETGSGNYGYT
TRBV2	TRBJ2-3	ASSEPPLRDTQY
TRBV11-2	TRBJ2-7	ASSLRSGSSYEQY
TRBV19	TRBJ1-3	ASSIRVGNTIY
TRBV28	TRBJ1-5	ASSFWGVGNQPQH
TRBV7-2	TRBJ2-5	ASSPTSSGETQY
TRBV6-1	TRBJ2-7	ASSEVWSLFYEQY
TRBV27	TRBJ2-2	ASSLKRQGPGELF
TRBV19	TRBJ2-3	ASSTGVRDTQY
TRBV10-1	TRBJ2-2	ASRFFSNTGELF
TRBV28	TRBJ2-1	ASSLSTVSYNEQF
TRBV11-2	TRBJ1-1	ASSSPREAF
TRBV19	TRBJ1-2	ASKGRGQGFGYT
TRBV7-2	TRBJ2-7	ASSLGVAGFSYEQY
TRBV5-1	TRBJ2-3	ASRREWRTDTQY
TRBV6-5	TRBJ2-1	ASRGTGVVEQF
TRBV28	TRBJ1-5	ASSTPIGTISNQPQH
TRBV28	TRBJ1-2	ASSQQGAFGGYT
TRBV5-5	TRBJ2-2	ASRTRETSGSTGELF
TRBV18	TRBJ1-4	ASSLRDSGTEKLF
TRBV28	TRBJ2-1	ASSFIGVNEQF
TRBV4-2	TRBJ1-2	ASSQGQGARYGYT
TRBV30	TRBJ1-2	AWSLDRRGGYT
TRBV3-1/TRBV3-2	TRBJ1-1	ASSPRQGTEAF
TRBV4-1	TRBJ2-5	ASSQDQRVAQETQY
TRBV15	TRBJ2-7	ATGIAFRETYEQY
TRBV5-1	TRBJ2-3	ASSLPSGASTDTQY
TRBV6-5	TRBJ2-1	ASSYLWGTSGNEQF
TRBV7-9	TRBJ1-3	ASSLSGTGGRGNTIY
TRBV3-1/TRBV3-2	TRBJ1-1	ASSQVPGMLNTEAF
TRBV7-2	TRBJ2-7	ASSLASGRGGSSREQY
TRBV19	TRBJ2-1	ATSGSLENEQF
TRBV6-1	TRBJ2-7	ASSENREQY
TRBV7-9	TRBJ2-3	ASSLVGGRAGDTQY
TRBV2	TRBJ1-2	ASSRRNRGLEEGYT
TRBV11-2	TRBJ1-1	ASSTPGQNTEAF
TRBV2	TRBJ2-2	ASTNRGGELF
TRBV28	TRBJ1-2	ASSSYGANYGYT
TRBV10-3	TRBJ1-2	ATQGDRSVDGYT
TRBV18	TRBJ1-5	ASSPGAGGNQPQH